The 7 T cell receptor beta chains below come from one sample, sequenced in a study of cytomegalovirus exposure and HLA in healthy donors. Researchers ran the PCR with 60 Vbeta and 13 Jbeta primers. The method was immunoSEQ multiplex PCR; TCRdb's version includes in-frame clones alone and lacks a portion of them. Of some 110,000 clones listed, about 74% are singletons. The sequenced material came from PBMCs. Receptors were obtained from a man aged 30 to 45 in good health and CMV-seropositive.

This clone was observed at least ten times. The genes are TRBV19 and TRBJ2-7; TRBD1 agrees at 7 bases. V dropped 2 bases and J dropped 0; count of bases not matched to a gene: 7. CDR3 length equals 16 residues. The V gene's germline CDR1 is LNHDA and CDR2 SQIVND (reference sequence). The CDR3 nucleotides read TGTGCCAGTAGTATACGAGTGGACAGGAGCTCCTACGAGCAGTACTTC. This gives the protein CASSIRVDRSSYEQYF.

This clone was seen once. The CDR3 here is CASSPSDRGGEKLFF. The CDR3 bases are TGTGCCAGCAGTCCCTCCGACAGGGGCGGGGAAAAACTGTTTTTT. The chain employs TRBV6-1 and TRBJ1-4, with 8 bases fitting TRBD1. The CDR3 has 15 residues. The germline V gene has CDR1 MNHNS and CDR2 SASEGT. The V segment lost 5 bases and the J segment 8 bases; nucleotides outside the gene matches: 10.

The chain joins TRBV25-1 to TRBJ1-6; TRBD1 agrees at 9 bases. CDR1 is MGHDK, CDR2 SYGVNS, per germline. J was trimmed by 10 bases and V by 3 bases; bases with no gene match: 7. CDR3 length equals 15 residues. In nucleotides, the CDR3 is TGTGCCAGCAGTGATGGGACAGGGCGGAACTCACCCCTCCACTTT. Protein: CASSDGTGRNSPLHF.

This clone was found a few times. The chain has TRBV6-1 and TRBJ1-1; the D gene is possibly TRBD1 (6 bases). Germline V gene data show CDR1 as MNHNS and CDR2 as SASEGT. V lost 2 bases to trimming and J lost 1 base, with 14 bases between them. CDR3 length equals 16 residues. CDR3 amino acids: CASSEPGHIQNTEAFF. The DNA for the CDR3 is TGTGCCAGCAGTGAACCGGGACACATACAGAACACTGAAGCTTTCTTT.

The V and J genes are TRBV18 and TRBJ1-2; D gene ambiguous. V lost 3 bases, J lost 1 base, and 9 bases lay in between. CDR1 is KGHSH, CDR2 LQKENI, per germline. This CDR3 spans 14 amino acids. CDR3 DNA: TGTGCCAGCTCACCGACATCGGATAACTATGGCTACACCTTC. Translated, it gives CASSPTSDNYGYTF.

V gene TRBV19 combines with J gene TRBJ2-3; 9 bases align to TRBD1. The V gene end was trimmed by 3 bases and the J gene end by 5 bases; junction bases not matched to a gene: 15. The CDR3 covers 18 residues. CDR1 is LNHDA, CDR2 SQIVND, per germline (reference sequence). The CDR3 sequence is CASSIFVTGQGVGDTQYF. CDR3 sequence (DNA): TGTGCCAGTAGTATTTTTGTAACGGGACAGGGCGTGGGAGATACGCAGTATTTT.

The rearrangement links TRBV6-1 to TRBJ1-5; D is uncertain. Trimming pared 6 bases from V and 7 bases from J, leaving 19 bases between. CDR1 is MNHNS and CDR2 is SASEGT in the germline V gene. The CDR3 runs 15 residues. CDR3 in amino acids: CASREAAHRVQPQHF. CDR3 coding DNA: TGTGCCAGCAGAGAGGCGGCCCACCGGGTCCAGCCCCAGCATTTT.